The 9 T cell receptor beta chains below were found in one sample sequenced in a study of metastatic and nonmetastatic thyroid tumors. TCRdb reprocessed the PCR reads via MiXCR. The sample lists under 95,000 clones; roughly an eighth were seen once. No patient had received any treatment before thyroid surgery. The material sequenced was blood. The receptors originated from a female donor with papillary thyroid cancer or a benign thyroid nodule (not recorded which). Some clones in this sample may be carry-over from other donors' samples.

This clone was recorded at least ten times. This chain joins TRBV9 and TRBJ2-7, with D tentatively TRBD1 (6 bases). V lost 0 bases to trimming and J lost 2 bases, with 9 bases between them. Germline V gene lookup returns CDR1 SGDLS and CDR2 YYNGEE. CDR3 length: 14 amino acids. This chain's CDR3 is CASSVEKGAYEQYF. Here the CDR3 DNA reads TGTGCCAGCAGCGTAGAAAAGGGGGCCTACGAGCAGTACTTC.

This clone was observed many times. The chain carries TRBV2 and TRBJ1-5; TRBD1 agrees at 7 bases. Germline CDR1 SNHLY, CDR2 FYNNEI. The CDR3 loop spans 14 amino acids. The V gene end was trimmed by 3 bases and the J gene end by 5 bases; junction bases not matched to a gene: 4. The CDR3 coding sequence is TGTGCCAGCAGTGATAATACAGGGGATCAGCCCCAGCATTTT. Translated, it gives CASSDNTGDQPQHF.

The chain is built from TRBV7-9 and TRBJ2-5; unclear D gene. Germline CDR1 reads SEHNR; CDR2 reads FQNEAQ (reference sequence). Trimming took off 5 bases at V and 5 bases at J, with 12 bases between the two ends. The CDR3 contains 13 residues. CDR3 in DNA: TGTGCCAGCAGCCCATTCCTTGTTGAGACCCAGTACTTC. Translated: CASSPFLVETQYF.

This clone was recorded many times. The chain couples TRBV11-2 to TRBJ2-5, with 7 positions matching TRBD2. The CDR3 extends over 14 amino acids. CDR1 is SGHAT and CDR2 is FQNNGV in the germline V gene. V trimming: 1 base; J trimming: 4 bases; junction bases outside the gene matches: 3. The chain's CDR3 is CASSLGASGETQYF. The CDR3 coding sequence is TGTGCCAGCAGCTTAGGGGCTAGCGGAGAGACCCAGTACTTC.

This clone was detected many times. The chain uses TRBV9 and TRBJ2-2; D unresolved. Germline V gives CDR1 SGDLS, CDR2 YYNGEE. The CDR3 loop spans 13 amino acids. Trimming shortened V by 2 bases and J by 9 bases, and 11 bases separated the two germline ends. CDR3 DNA: TGTGCCAGCAGCGTCGAACCTGAGCGGGAGCTGTTTTTT. Encoded protein: CASSVEPERELFF.

This clone was seen ten or more times. The chain uses TRBV7-9 and TRBJ2-7; D call uncertain. The ends were cut back, 1 base at V and 4 bases at J, with 11 bases in the middle. CDR3 length: 14 residues. Germline V lookup: CDR1 SEHNR, CDR2 FQNEAQ (reference sequence). The CDR3 is CASSLGQSEYEQYF. In nucleotides, the CDR3 is TGTGCCAGCAGCTTAGGGCAGAGTGAGTACGAGCAGTACTTC. The complete variable domain, with remaining parts taken from reference TRBV7-9 and TRBJ2-7, reads DTGVSQNPRHKITKRGQNVTFRCDPISEHNRLYWYRQTLGQGPEFLTYFQNEAQLEKSRLLSDRFSAERPKGSFSTLEIQRTEQGDSAMYLCASSLGQSEYEQYFGPGTRLTVT.

This clone has a handful of counts. Since a much larger clone is just one base distant, this may be a read error. This is likely a read error, given that the CDR3 carries no conserved phenylalanine or tryptophan at its end. This sequence joins TRBV19 and TRBJ1-1, with D uncertain. Germline CDR1 LNHDA, CDR2 SQIVND (reference sequence). This CDR3 is 11 amino acids long. Between the trimmed V and J ends, which lost 8 bases and 8 bases, there was a span of 12 bases. CDR3 amino acids: CASAPGREAFL. DNA of the CDR3: TGTGCCAGTGCCCCGGGTCGGGAAGCTTTCCTT.

This clone was counted only a few times. A read error may be the cause here, since a much bigger clone is one base away. Other DNA sequences within the sample encode an identical CDR3. The rearrangement joins TRBV29-1 to TRBJ2-1; D is perhaps TRBD1 (6 bases). CDR1 and CDR2 (germline): SQVTM, ANQGSEA. CDR3 length equals 15 residues. The CDR3 DNA is TGCAGCGTTGAAGGAGGGGGTTACAGGTACAATGAACAGTTCTTC. This translates into CSVEGGGYRYNEQFF.

This clone was seen ten or more times. Germline is not matched at one junction end, which may reflect a read error. V usage is TRBV7-2 and J usage is TRBJ2-5, with TRBD2 matching 16 bases. The CDR3 loop spans 18 amino acids. The germline CDR1 and CDR2 sequences are SGHTA and FQGNSA. The CDR3: CASGLAGLAGGQGETQYF. CDR3 coding DNA: TGTGCCAGCGGCTTAGCGGGACTAGCGGGAGGGCAGGGGGAGACCCAGTACTTC.